One and the same sample provided the 21 T cell receptor beta chains below, sequenced in a study of shared clonotypes between healthy human individuals. Produced via immunoSEQ multiplex PCR; TCRdb's table is partial and in-frame only. The sample contains around 1.4 million clones, less than 99% of which appear only once. Sequenced: naive CD4+ T cells sorted from blood. Regarding subset: CD45RA+ positively selected. These receptors were obtained from a man aged 25 to 40 in good health.

This chain joins TRBV10-2 and TRBJ2-1; D may be TRBD1 or TRBD2 (5 bases each). There are 14 residues in the CDR3. V lost 4 bases to trimming and J lost 4 bases, with 11 bases between them. Germline assignment: CDR1 WSHSY and CDR2 SAAADI. The CDR3 DNA reads as TGCGCCAGCAGTGGAGGGGCATCGTACAATGAGCAGTTCTTC. This codes for CASSGGASYNEQFF.

The gene calls are TRBV7-9 and TRBJ2-3, with TRBD1 identical over 7 bases. This CDR3 has 17 residues. With 1 base clipped from V and 2 bases from J, the junction kept 9 bases outside the gene matches. Germline CDR1 SEHNR, CDR2 FQNEAQ (reference sequence). The CDR3 sequence: CASSLGEDRRLTDTQYF. Written as DNA, the CDR3 is TGTGCCAGCAGCTTAGGCGAGGACAGGAGACTCACAGATACGCAGTATTTT.

This chain connects TRBV2 to TRBJ2-1; D gene unclear. Per germline, CDR1 SNHLY and CDR2 FYNNEI. Deletions cut 5 bases from V and 10 bases from J, with 9 bases between. The CDR3 sequence is 11 residues long. In nucleotides, the CDR3 is TGTGCCAGCAGTTTTCTCGCGGAGCAGTTCTTC. The encoded protein is CASSFLAEQFF.

On this clone: The sample carries other DNA sequences with the same CDR3. This chain joins TRBV29-1 and TRBJ1-2; TRBD1 matches 8 bases. Per germline, CDR1 SQVTM and CDR2 ANQGSEA. CDR3 size: 12 residues. V shed 4 bases and J 5 bases; nucleotides not matched to a gene: 3. CDR3 DNA sequence: TGCAGCGTTGCCCGGACAGGGTATGGCTACACCTTC. Protein: CSVARTGYGYTF.

The chain couples TRBV5-1 to TRBJ1-3; perhaps TRBD1 as D (6 bases). This CDR3 has 14 residues. V lost 5 bases, J lost 0 bases, and 9 bases lay in between. The germline gives CDR1 SGHRS, CDR2 YFSETQ. Written as DNA, the CDR3 is TGCGCCAGCAGGGACAGCCTCTCTGGAAACACCATATATTTT. Its translation is CASRDSLSGNTIYF.

The chain recombines TRBV30 with TRBJ1-1, with unresolved D. Trimming cost V 1 base and J 1 base, with 4 bases left between them. CDR3 size: 12 residues. The germline V gene encodes CDR1 GTSNPN and CDR2 SVGIG (reference sequence). CDR3 protein: CAWSGQNTEAFF. Written as DNA, the CDR3 is TGTGCCTGGAGTGGACAGAACACTGAAGCTTTCTTT.

The rearrangement links TRBV15 to TRBJ1-2; D may be TRBD1 (5 bases). The V and J ends lost 0 bases and 8 bases respectively, with 28 bases between them. The germline CDR1 and CDR2 sequences are LNHNV and YYDKDF (reference sequence). The CDR3 extends over 19 amino acids. In DNA form, the CDR3 reads TGTGCCACCAGCAGAGATCCTTGGCAGGGAGATACCCCCAGTATAGGCTACACCTTC. It is translated as CATSRDPWQGDTPSIGYTF.

The chain links TRBV30 to TRBJ1-3, with D perhaps TRBD1 (6 bases). This CDR3 has 16 residues. V dropped 2 bases and J dropped 1 base, with 15 bases sitting between them. The germline CDR1 and CDR2 sequences are GTSNPN and SVGIG (reference sequence). The CDR3 DNA is TGTGCCTGGAGTCTTCGGGGGGCAAGATCTGGAAACACCATATATTTT. Its protein product is CAWSLRGARSGNTIYF.

The chain links TRBV18 to TRBJ1-2; TRBD1 is a possible D gene (5 bases). The CDR3 length is 15 residues. Germline values: CDR1 KGHSH, CDR2 LQKENI. Trimming removed 3 bases from V and 8 bases from J, with 19 bases in between. CDR3 nucleotide sequence: TGTGCCAGCTCACCTGGCAGGGACGGAACGAGCGGCTACACCTTC. As protein: CASSPGRDGTSGYTF.

The chain recombines TRBV7-2 with TRBJ1-2; D is unresolved. In germline, CDR1 is SGHTA, CDR2 FQGNSA. V lost 3 bases, J lost 4 bases, and 12 bases lay in between. This CDR3 spans 14 amino acids. As DNA, the CDR3 is TGTGCCAGCAGCTTGAACTCCTCCCCCTATGGCTACACCTTC. Encoded protein: CASSLNSSPYGYTF.

The V call is TRBV19, the J call TRBJ2-2; D not resolved. The CDR3 runs 13 residues. V lost 9 bases and J 7 bases, leaving 15 bases between the germline ends. The germline CDR1 and CDR2 sequences are LNHDA and SQIVND (reference sequence). In nucleotides, the CDR3 is TGTGCCAGCCTTAGTTTTGGAAACGGGGAGCTGTTTTTT. Translation: CASLSFGNGELFF.

The chain carries TRBV4-3 and TRBJ2-1, with a tentative D call TRBD2 (5 bases). The germline gives CDR1 LGHNA, CDR2 YSLEER. With 5 bases removed from V and 11 bases from J, the gap between germline ends came to 16 bases. The CDR3 runs to 13 residues. The CDR3 region has the DNA TGCGCCAGCAGCTTCGAAACGGGGAGCCAGCAGTTCTTC. Translating it yields CASSFETGSQQFF.

This chain uses TRBV5-1 with TRBJ2-7; 9 bases align to TRBD2. The length of the CDR3 is 15 residues. V shed 6 bases, J shed 2 bases, and the junction held 9 bases outside the gene matches. Germline V gives CDR1 SGHRS, CDR2 YFSETQ. The CDR3 DNA reads TGCGCCAGCACCCGGGGTAGCGGGAGCCCCTACGAGCAGTACTTC. Its protein product is CASTRGSGSPYEQYF.

This clone was seen only once. The V and J genes are TRBV7-8 and TRBJ2-1; no clear D. This CDR3 comprises 16 residues. CDR1 and CDR2 from the germline V gene are SGHVS and FQNEAQ. V lost 5 bases and J lost 5, with 19 bases in between. CDR3 coding DNA: TGTGCCAGCAGCCACCTAGATTCCCATAAGAACAATGAGCAGTTCTTC. Its protein is CASSHLDSHKNNEQFF.

V usage is TRBV5-5 and J usage is TRBJ1-2, with 7 bases aligning to TRBD1. V shed 2 bases, J shed 0 bases, and the junction held 4 bases outside the gene matches. This CDR3 comprises 15 residues. The germline V gene encodes CDR1 SGHKS and CDR2 YYEKEE (reference sequence). The DNA for the CDR3 is TGTGCCAGCAGCTTCGACAGGGCACCTAACTATGGCTACACCTTC. Its protein is CASSFDRAPNYGYTF.

This chain connects TRBV28 to TRBJ1-1, with 8 bases aligning to TRBD1. This CDR3 is built from 15 residues. Trimming took 4 bases from V and 0 from J; bases not matched to a gene: 4. Germline V lookup: CDR1 MDHEN, CDR2 SYDVKM. The CDR3 DNA follows: TGTGCCAGCAGTTACATGGACAGGGTGAACACTGAAGCTTTCTTT. This gives the protein CASSYMDRVNTEAFF. The full variable domain, in which reference TRBV28 and TRBJ1-1 provide the parts outside the CDR3, is DVKVTQSSRYLVKRTGEKVFLECVQDMDHENMFWYRQDPGLGLRLIYFSYDVKMKEKGDIPEGYSVSREKKERFSLILESASTNQTSMYLCASSYMDRVNTEAFFGQGTRLTVV.

V usage is TRBV29-1 and J usage is TRBJ2-1, with 11 bases aligning to TRBD2. Looked up from germline, CDR1 is SQVTM and CDR2 is ANQGSEA. Losses at the gene ends were 6 bases for V and 10 bases for J; bases not matched to a gene: 11. The CDR3 runs 14 residues. The CDR3 protein is CSVAGLAGVWEQFF. DNA for the CDR3: TGCAGCGTCGCCGGACTAGCGGGTGTTTGGGAGCAGTTCTTC.

The chain joins TRBV27 to TRBJ2-1; the D is unclear. Germline V lookup: CDR1 MNHEY, CDR2 SMNVEV (reference sequence). The ends were cut back, 2 bases at V and 5 bases at J, with 13 bases in the middle. This CDR3 comprises 15 residues. The CDR3 bases are TGTGCCAGCAGTTTACATTACAACAGACACAATGAGCAGTTCTTC. The encoded protein is CASSLHYNRHNEQFF.

The V and J genes are TRBV4-3 and TRBJ2-2; D might be TRBD1 (5 bases). This CDR3 region has 16 residues. The germline gives CDR1 LGHNA, CDR2 YSLEER. Trimming took 2 bases from V and 7 from J, leaving 17 bases between them. This chain's CDR3 is CASSQPPSWGVGELFF. In DNA form, the CDR3 reads TGCGCCAGCAGCCAACCCCCTTCCTGGGGCGTCGGGGAGCTGTTTTTT.

The chain is built from TRBV19 and TRBJ1-5; D is possibly TRBD1 (5 bases). The CDR3 has 14 amino acids. The ends were cut back, 10 bases at V and 0 bases at J, with 13 bases in the middle. CDR1 is LNHDA and CDR2 is SQIVND in the germline V gene (reference sequence). This chain's CDR3 is CATEGTASNQPQHF. CDR3 DNA: TGTGCCACAGAAGGGACGGCTAGCAATCAGCCCCAGCATTTT.

This sequence joins TRBV28 and TRBJ1-5; 8 bases are a match to TRBD1. There are 14 residues in the CDR3. Trimming removed 5 bases from V and 9 bases from J; junction bases left unmatched: 9. CDR1 and CDR2 from the germline V gene are MDHEN and SYDVKM. CDR3 region: CASSPGQDLGPQHF. The CDR3 bases are TGTGCCAGCAGTCCGGGACAGGATCTTGGGCCCCAGCATTTT. The variable domain in full, completed from reference TRBV28 and TRBJ1-5, reads DVKVTQSSRYLVKRTGEKVFLECVQDMDHENMFWYRQDPGLGLRLIYFSYDVKMKEKGDIPEGYSVSREKKERFSLILESASTNQTSMYLCASSPGQDLGPQHFGDGTRLSIL.